This T cell receptor beta chain was sequenced during a study of T cell responses to AZD1222 COVID-19 vaccine. The study, taken as a whole, reports: Unmutated variant regions are reportedly targeted by nearly half of spike-specific TCRs. Clonal diversity may have been underestimated, and the donors were mostly white British, with more females than males.

Using immunoSEQ multiplex PCR, the repertoire was profiled, and TCRdb retains in-frame clones only, with some absent. This sample carries around 99,000 clones, approximately 94% of them seen once, and the ten largest clones take 12%. For this clone: The antigen is not known.

The input for sequencing was peripheral blood, taken on day 0 of AZD1222 vaccination. This receptor was taken from an adult in good health.

Written as DNA, the CDR3 is TGTGCCAGCAGTTTAGGGAGATACGAGCAGTACTTC. It translates to CASSLGRYEQYF. This chain links TRBV12-3 or TRBV12-4 with TRBJ2-7; D not resolved. With 1 base removed from V and 4 bases from J, the gap between germline ends came to 5 bases. The CDR3 contains 12 residues.